One sample yielded the 7 T cell receptor beta chains listed below, sequenced in a study of early T cells in non-severe SARS-CoV-2 infection. TCRdb used MiXCR to reprocess the 5' RACE reads, holding one entry per CDR3 protein. The sample includes approximately 35,000 distinct CDR3 sequences, under 6.5% of them seen just once. The sample comprised whole blood. The receptors shown here come from an adult who was a healthcare worker with PCR-confirmed SARS-CoV-2 infection or an uninfected control (not recorded which).

This clonotype was found many times. V and J are TRBV6-4 and TRBJ2-3, with D possibly being TRBD2 (6 bases). V was pared by 3 bases and J by 5 bases, with 12 bases between. The CDR3 runs to 14 residues. Germline V gene data show CDR1 as MRHNA and CDR2 as SNTAGT. The CDR3 DNA sequence: TGTGCCAGCAGTGAGGGCGGGGCCGAAGATACGCAGTATTTT. It specifies CASSEGGAEDTQYF.

In its sample, this clonotype was seen many times. This chain links TRBV6-1 with TRBJ2-6; the D is unclear. Trimming took off 4 bases at V and 0 bases at J, with 4 bases between the two ends. This CDR3 region has 14 residues. CDR1 MNHNS and CDR2 SASEGT come from the germline V gene. The CDR3 bases are TGTGCCAGCAGTGGGGGCTCTGGGGCCAACGTCCTGACTTTC. Encoded protein: CASSGGSGANVLTF.

This clonotype was seen many times. This rearrangement joins TRBV5-6 to TRBJ2-1; 8 bases map to TRBD2. Germline V lookup: CDR1 SGHDT, CDR2 YYEEEE. This CDR3 region has 15 residues. J gave up 7 bases and V 0 bases, and 6 bases lay outside the gene matches. The CDR3 loop reads CASSLGRLASNEQFF. CDR3 nucleotides: TGTGCCAGCAGCTTGGGGAGACTAGCGAGTAATGAGCAGTTCTTC.

This clonotype occurred many times. CDR3 loop: CASSQYRYRAQFF. The CDR3 nucleotides read TGCGCCAGCAGCCAGTACAGGTATCGCGCGCAGTTCTTC. The rearrangement uses TRBV4-3 and TRBJ2-1; D is possibly TRBD1 (5 bases). CDR3 size: 13 residues. V lost 3 bases, J lost 12 bases, and 15 bases lay in between. CDR1 is LGHNA and CDR2 is YSLEER in the germline V gene.

The sample holds many counts of this clonotype. This sequence joins TRBV28 and TRBJ1-4; TRBD1 aligns across 10 bases. Germline V gene sequence: CDR1 MDHEN, CDR2 SYDVKM. The trim removed 3 bases at V and 2 bases at J, leaving 3 bases unmatched. The CDR3 loop spans 16 amino acids. This chain's CDR3 is CASSLGQGTTNEKLFF. The DNA for the CDR3 is TGTGCCAGCAGTTTGGGACAGGGGACGACTAATGAAAAACTGTTTTTT.

In its sample, this clonotype was seen a few times. The genes are TRBV29-1 and TRBJ2-1, with unresolved D. This CDR3 is built from 10 residues. Germline V gives CDR1 SQVTM, CDR2 ANQGSEA. Trimming took 3 bases from V and 5 from J, leaving 2 bases between them. The CDR3 loop is CSVDNNEQFF. CDR3 bases: TGCAGCGTTGACAACAATGAGCAGTTCTTC.

This clonotype has at least ten counts. The V gene is TRBV7-3, the J gene TRBJ2-6; no clear D gene. The CDR3 has 15 amino acids. Germline V gene lookup returns CDR1 SGHTA and CDR2 FQGTGA. The V end was cut by 5 bases, the J end by 0 bases, with 8 bases between. The CDR3 protein is CASSALTSGANVLTF. CDR3 bases: TGTGCCAGCAGCGCCCTCACCTCTGGGGCCAACGTCCTGACTTTC.